A selection of T cell receptor beta chains follows, all from one sample in a study of T cell responses to AZD1222 COVID-19 vaccine. Profiling relied on immunoSEQ multiplex PCR, and the TCRdb table lists in-frame clones only, not all of them. The sample has about 120,000 clones; roughly 93% are singletons. The sequencing here drew on peripheral blood, taken on day 0 of AZD1222 vaccination. Receptors originate from an adult in good health. Both conserved end residues are trimmed from each CDR3.

ASSLGTGVMETQY,TRBJ2-5,TRBV7-6
ATQNRGSNTEAF,TRBJ1-1,TRBV28
ASSEVAGGNEQF,TRBJ2-1,TRBV6-1
SASSSASAEQF,TRBJ2-1,TRBV20-1
ASSSDRGPGNTIY,TRBJ1-3,TRBV7-6
ASSLDPGPRV,TRBJ2-3,TRBV11-2
ASSLVVYRTATSTDTQY,TRBJ2-3,TRBV28
ASSPLAESSYNEQF,TRBJ2-1,TRBV19
ASSFPSGTGGELF,TRBJ2-2,TRBV5-6
ASSLDSNQPQH,TRBJ1-5,TRBV2
ATSPGGPTNEQF,TRBJ2-1,TRBV15
ASSEFPGESYEQY,TRBJ2-7,TRBV2
ASSLAGGGEQY,TRBJ2-7,TRBV7-9
ASSTSGRTDTQY,TRBJ2-3,TRBV6-5
ASTGSLNTEAF,TRBJ1-1,TRBV27
AISAVQGTNTEAF,TRBJ1-1,TRBV10-3
ASRDWTSSSEQF,TRBJ2-1,TRBV10-2
ASSLVTKQNNEQF,TRBJ2-1,TRBV5-1
ASSLAFGSGNTIY,TRBJ1-3,TRBV4-1
ASSFLAGGPGELF,TRBJ2-2,TRBV7-6
ASRPSIAYEQY,TRBJ2-7,TRBV6-5
ASSFKGYEQY,TRBJ2-7,TRBV13
ASSLGEDSNQPQH,TRBJ1-5,TRBV5-8
ASSRTGEPNQPQH,TRBJ1-5,TRBV7-9
ASRGHRGNTGELF,TRBJ2-2,TRBV6-5
ASSLLPGLAGPTDTQY,TRBJ2-3,TRBV27
ASSLPSGGRPTVSTGELF,TRBJ2-2,TRBV3-1/TRBV3-2
ASSSSIRLTPNTGELF,TRBJ2-2,TRBV11-3
ASSFGTDYQETQY,TRBJ2-5,TRBV7-7
ASSRLAGLQETQY,TRBJ2-5,TRBV19
ASARQGGGNTIY,TRBJ1-3,TRBV28
ASSPNNRANYGYT,TRBJ1-2,TRBV7-9
ASLGTLLTGELF,TRBJ2-2,TRBV6-5
ASSPNPRNQPGGYGYT,TRBJ1-2,TRBV28
ASSSMAGGPVEKLF,TRBJ1-4,TRBV27
ASRAALNTEAF,TRBJ1-1,TRBV5-1
ASSLYVGTEAF,TRBJ1-1,TRBV7-3